The rows below give T cell receptor beta chains drawn from one sample of a study of shared clonotypes between healthy human individuals. Profiled with immunoSEQ multiplex PCR; TCRdb holds only in-frame clones, not every one. The data hold hundreds of thousands of clones, with 96% observed a single time. Sequenced: naive CD8+ T cells sorted from blood. Receptors were obtained from a man aged 25-45 years in good health. Each CDR3 is given with its conserved first and last residue. Fields, in order: V gene, J gene, D gene, clone size, CDR3 length, CDR3 protein, CDR3 DNA. D genes are given only for firm matches. Clone size, where shown, is once, few, many, or a class for clones that have expanded.

TRBV28	TRBJ2-7	TRBD1	-	15	CASTSPGQIFYEQYF	TGTGCCAGCACCTCTCCGGGACAGATCTTCTACGAGCAGTACTTC
TRBV12-5	TRBJ2-3	-	-	13	CASEDSSTDTQYF	TGTGCTAGTGAGGACTCAAGCACAGATACGCAGTATTTT
TRBV9	TRBJ1-1	TRBD1	-	16	CASSLRQGALITEAFF	TGTGCCAGCAGCCTAAGACAGGGGGCTTTGATCACTGAAGCTTTCTTT
TRBV5-1	TRBJ2-7	-	-	14	CASSLTGRSYEQYF	TGCGCCAGCAGCTTGACGGGGAGATCGTACGAGCAGTACTTC
TRBV9	TRBJ2-3	-	-	15	CASTLRGGTADTQYF	TGTGCCAGCACCCTTCGGGGCGGGACCGCAGATACGCAGTATTTT
TRBV15	TRBJ2-7	TRBD2	once	18	CATAPGLAGEGGPYEQYF	TGTGCCACCGCTCCTGGGCTAGCGGGAGAGGGGGGCCCCTACGAGCAGTACTTC
TRBV19	TRBJ1-5	-	once	13	CASRDVSNQPQHF	TGTGCCAGCCGGGACGTAAGCAATCAGCCCCAGCATTTT
TRBV28	TRBJ2-3	TRBD2	-	16	CANPPGEAGGVDTQYF	TGTGCCAACCCCCCGGGGGAAGCGGGAGGAGTGGATACGCAGTATTTT
TRBV30	TRBJ1-1	-	once	14	CAWNEAGASTEAFF	TGTGCCTGGAATGAGGCAGGGGCGAGCACTGAAGCTTTCTTT
TRBV7-9	TRBJ2-1	-	-	14	CASSLALVGNEQFF	TGTGCCAGCAGCTTAGCGCTAGTGGGCAATGAGCAGTTCTTC
TRBV27	TRBJ2-7	-	-	14	CASSPGLGGYEQYF	TGTGCCAGCAGTCCCGGACTAGGGGGCTACGAGCAGTACTTC